This TCR beta chain derives from a study of control samples from healthy donors and cancer patients (dated by TCRdb to the early 2020s). The library relied on the immunoSEQ multiplex PCR assay. The clones in this table, taken by TCRdb from immuneACCESS, are in-frame only. Not every clone is retained; where verified, under half of the shortfall comes from an unresolved V gene, and the cause of the rest is unknown. The sample contains fewer than 250,000 clones, 91% of them found a single time. The ten largest account for approximately 2% of the sample. In the case of this clone: Its cognate antigen has yet to be identified. Qualities for individual bases were not recorded, and no much larger clone is one base off.

The source is a man aged 25 to 40 in good health. The specimen sequenced was blood.

CDR3 sequence: CASSRDSTNEKLFF. The DNA sequence is given as TGTGCCAGCTCGCGGGACAGCACTAATGAAAAACTGTTTTTT. The rearrangement combines TRBV18 with TRBJ1-4; 7 middle bases align to TRBD1. The CDR3 numbers 14 residues from cysteine through phenylalanine. Kept here is only the CDR3 DNA, which spans 42 bases and is read in frame from base 1. CDR1 and CDR2 are drawn from the germline V gene: KGHSH, LQKENI. Trimming takes 6 bases off V and 2 bases off J; junction bases not matched to a gene: 3. The CDR3, completed at both ends by the reference TRBV18 and TRBJ1-4 genes, gives the full variable domain NAGVMQNPRHLVRRRGQEARLRCSPMKGHSHVYWYRQLPEEGLKFMVYLQKENIIDESGMPKERFSAEFPKEGPSILRIQQVVRGDSAAYFCASSRDSTNEKLFFGSGTQLSVL.